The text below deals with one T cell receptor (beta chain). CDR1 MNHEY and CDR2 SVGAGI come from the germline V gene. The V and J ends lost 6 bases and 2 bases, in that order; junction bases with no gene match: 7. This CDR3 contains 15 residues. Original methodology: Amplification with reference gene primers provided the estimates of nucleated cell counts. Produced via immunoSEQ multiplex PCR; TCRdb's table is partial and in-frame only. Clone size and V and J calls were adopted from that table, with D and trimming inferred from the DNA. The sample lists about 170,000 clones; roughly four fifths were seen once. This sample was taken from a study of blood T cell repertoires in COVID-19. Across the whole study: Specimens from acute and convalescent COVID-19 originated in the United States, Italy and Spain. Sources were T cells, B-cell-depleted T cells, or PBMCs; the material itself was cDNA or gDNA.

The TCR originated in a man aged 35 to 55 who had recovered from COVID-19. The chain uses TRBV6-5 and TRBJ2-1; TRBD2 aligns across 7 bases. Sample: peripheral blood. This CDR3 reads CASRPGTNPYNEQFF. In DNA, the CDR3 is TGTGCCAGCAGGCCCGGGACTAACCCCTACAATGAGCAGTTCTTC.